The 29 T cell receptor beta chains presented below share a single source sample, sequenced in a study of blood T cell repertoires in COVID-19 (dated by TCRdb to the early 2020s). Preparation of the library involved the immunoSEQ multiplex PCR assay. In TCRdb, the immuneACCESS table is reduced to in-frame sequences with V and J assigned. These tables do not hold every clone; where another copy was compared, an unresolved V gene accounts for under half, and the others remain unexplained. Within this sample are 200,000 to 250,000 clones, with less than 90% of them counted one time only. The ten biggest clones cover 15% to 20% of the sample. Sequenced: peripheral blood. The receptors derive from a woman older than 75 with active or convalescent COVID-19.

This CDR3 reads CASSLQGREKLFF. The DNA for the CDR3 is TGTGCCAGCAGCTTACAGGGGCGCGAAAAACTGTTTTTT. The chain combines TRBV7-2 with TRBJ1-4; the D gene is possibly TRBD1 (6 bases). Germline loops: CDR1 SGHTA, CDR2 FQGNSA. The CDR3 runs to 13 residues. V lost 2 bases and J lost 8, with 9 bases in between.

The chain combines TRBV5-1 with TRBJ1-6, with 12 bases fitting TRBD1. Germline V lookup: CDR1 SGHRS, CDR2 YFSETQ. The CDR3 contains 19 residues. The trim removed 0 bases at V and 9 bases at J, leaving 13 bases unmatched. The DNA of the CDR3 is TGCGCCAGCAGCTTGGTCCCCGGGACAGGGGGCGCAATAGGTTCACCCCTCCACTTT. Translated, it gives CASSLVPGTGGAIGSPLHF.

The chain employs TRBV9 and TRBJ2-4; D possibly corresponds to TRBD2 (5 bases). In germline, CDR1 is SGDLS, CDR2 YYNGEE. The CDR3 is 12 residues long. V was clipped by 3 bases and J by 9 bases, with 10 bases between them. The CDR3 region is CASSGSGPIQYF. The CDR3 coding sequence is TGTGCCAGCAGCGGGAGCGGACCCATTCAGTACTTC.

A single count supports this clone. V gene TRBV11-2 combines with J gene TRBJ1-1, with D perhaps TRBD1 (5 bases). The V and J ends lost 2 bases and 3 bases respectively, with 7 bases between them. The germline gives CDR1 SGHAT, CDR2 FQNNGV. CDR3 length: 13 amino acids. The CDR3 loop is CASSLQGDTEAFF. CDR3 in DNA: TGTGCCAGCAGCTTACAGGGCGACACTGAAGCTTTCTTT.

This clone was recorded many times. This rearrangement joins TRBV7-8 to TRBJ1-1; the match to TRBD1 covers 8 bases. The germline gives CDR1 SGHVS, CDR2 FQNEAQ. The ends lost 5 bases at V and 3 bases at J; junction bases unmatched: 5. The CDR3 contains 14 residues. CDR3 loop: CASSPDRVDTEAFF. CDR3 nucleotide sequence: TGTGCCAGCAGCCCGGACAGGGTAGACACTGAAGCTTTCTTT.

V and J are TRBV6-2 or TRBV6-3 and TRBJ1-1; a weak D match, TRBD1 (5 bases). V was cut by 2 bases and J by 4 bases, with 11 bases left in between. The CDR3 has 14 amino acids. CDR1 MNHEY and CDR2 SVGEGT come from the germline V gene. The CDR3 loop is CASSYAGGGTEAFF. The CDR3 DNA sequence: TGTGCCAGCAGTTACGCGGGGGGGGGCACTGAAGCTTTCTTT.

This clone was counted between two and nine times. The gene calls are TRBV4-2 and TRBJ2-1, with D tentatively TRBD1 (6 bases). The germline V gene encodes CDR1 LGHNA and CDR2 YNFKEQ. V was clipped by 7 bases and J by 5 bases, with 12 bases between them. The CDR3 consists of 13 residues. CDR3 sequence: CASTRTADNEQFF. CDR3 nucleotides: TGTGCCAGCACCCGGACAGCCGACAATGAGCAGTTCTTC.

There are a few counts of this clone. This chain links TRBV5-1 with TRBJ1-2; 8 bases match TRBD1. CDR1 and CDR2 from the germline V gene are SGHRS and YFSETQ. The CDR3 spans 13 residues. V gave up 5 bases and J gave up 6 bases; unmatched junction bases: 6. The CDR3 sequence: CASRGQGGDGYTF. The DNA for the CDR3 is TGCGCCAGCAGAGGACAGGGCGGGGATGGCTACACCTTC.

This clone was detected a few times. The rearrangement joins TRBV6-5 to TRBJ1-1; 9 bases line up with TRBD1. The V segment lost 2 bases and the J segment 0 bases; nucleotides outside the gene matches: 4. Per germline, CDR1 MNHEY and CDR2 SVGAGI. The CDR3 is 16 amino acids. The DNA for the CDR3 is TGTGCCAGCAGTTACAGGGACAGGGCGATGAACACTGAAGCTTTCTTT. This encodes CASSYRDRAMNTEAFF.

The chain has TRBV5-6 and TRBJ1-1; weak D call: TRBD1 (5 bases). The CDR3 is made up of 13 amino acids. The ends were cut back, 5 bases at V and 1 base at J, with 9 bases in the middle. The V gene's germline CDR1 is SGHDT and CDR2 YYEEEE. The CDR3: CASRLTANTEAFF. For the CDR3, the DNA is TGTGCCAGCAGATTGACAGCGAACACTGAAGCTTTCTTT.

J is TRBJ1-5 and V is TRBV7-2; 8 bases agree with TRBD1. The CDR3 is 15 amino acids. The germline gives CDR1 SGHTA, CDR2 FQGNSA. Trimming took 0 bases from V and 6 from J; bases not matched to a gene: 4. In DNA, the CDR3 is TGTGCCAGCAGCTTAGCGGGGACAGGTAGTCAGCCCCAGCATTTT. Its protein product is CASSLAGTGSQPQHF.

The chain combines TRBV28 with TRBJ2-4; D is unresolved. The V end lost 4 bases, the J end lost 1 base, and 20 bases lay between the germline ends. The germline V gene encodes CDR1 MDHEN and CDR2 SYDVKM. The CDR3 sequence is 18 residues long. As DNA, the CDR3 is TGTGCCAGCAGTTCCCCTCCACTATCGGTTTTGGCCAAAAACATTCAGTACTTC. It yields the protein CASSSPPLSVLAKNIQYF.

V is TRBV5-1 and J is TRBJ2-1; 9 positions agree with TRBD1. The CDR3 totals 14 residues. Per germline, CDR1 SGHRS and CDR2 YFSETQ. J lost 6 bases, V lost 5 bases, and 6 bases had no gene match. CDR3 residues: CASSYGTGSNEQFF. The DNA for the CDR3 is TGCGCCAGCAGTTACGGGACAGGGAGCAATGAGCAGTTCTTC.

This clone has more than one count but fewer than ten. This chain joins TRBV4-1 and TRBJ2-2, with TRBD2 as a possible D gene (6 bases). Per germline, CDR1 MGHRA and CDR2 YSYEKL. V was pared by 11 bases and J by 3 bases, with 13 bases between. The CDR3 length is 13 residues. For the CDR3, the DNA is TGCGCCGGAGGGGACGGTTACACCGGGGAGCTGTTTTTT. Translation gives CAGGDGYTGELFF.

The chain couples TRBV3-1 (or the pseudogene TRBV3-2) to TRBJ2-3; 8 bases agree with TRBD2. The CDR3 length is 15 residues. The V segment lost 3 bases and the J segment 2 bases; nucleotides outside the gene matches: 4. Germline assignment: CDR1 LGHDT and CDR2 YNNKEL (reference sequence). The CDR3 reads CASSHGLAVTDTQYF. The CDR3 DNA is TGTGCCAGCAGCCACGGACTAGCAGTCACAGATACGCAGTATTTT.

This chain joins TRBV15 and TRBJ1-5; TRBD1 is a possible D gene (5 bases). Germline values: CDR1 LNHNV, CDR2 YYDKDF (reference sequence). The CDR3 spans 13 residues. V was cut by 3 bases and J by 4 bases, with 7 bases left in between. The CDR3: CATSRTVNQPQHF. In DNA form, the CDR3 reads TGTGCCACCAGCAGGACAGTAAATCAGCCCCAGCATTTT.

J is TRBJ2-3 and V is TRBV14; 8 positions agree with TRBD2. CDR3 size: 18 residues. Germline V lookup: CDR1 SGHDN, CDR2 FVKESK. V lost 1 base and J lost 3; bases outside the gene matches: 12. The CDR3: CASSQARGGSLWTDTQYF. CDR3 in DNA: TGTGCCAGCAGCCAAGCCCGCGGGGGGTCCCTATGGACAGATACGCAGTATTTT. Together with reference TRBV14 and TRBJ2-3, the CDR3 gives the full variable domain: EAGVTQFPSHSVIEKGQTVTLRCDPISGHDNLYWYRRVMGKEIKFLLHFVKESKQDESGMPNNRFLAERTGGTYSTLKVQPAELEDSGVYFCASSQARGGSLWTDTQYFGPGTRLTVL.

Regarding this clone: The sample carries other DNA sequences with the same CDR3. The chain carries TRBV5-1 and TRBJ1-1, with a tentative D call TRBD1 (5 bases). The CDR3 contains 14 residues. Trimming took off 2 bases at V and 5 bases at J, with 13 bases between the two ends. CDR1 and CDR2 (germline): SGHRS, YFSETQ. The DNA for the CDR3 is TGCGCCAGCAGCTTCCTATCGGGGGGGACTGAAGCTTTCTTT. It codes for CASSFLSGGTEAFF.

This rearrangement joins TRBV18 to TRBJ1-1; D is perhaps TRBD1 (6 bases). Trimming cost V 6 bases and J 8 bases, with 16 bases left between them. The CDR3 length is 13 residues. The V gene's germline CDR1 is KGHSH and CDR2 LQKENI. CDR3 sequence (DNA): TGTGCCAGCTCTTACGATAGCACAGGGGAAGCTTTCTTT. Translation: CASSYDSTGEAFF.

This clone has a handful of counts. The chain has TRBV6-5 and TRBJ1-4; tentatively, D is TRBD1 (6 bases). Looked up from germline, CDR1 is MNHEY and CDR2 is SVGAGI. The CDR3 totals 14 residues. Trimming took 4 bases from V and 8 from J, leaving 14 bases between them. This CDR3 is CASSFNRVGEKLFF. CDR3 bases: TGTGCCAGCAGTTTCAACAGGGTCGGCGAAAAACTGTTTTTT.

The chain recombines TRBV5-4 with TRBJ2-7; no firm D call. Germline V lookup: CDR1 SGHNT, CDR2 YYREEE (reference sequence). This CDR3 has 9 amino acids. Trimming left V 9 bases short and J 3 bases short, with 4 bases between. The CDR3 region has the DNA TGTGCCACCATCTACGAGCAGTACTTC. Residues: CATIYEQYF.

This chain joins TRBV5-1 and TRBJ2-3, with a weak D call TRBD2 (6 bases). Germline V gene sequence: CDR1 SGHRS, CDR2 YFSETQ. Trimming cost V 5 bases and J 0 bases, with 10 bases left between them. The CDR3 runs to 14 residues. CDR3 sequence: CASRRDLSTDTQYF. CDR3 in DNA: TGCGCCAGCAGACGGGACTTGAGCACAGATACGCAGTATTTT.

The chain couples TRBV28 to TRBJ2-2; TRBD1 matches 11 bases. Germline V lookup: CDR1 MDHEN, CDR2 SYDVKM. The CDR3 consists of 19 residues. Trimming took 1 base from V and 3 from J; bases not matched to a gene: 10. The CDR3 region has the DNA TGTGCCAGCAGTTTATTAAGGGTGGACAGGGGGCGGTACACCGGGGAGCTGTTTTTT. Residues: CASSLLRVDRGRYTGELFF.

The CDR3 region is CASSLGRGRAIEQFF. Here the CDR3 DNA reads TGTGCCAGCAGCTTGGGTCGCGGGAGGGCCATTGAGCAGTTCTTC. The chain uses TRBV5-4 and TRBJ2-1; 9 bases are shared with TRBD2. V lost 0 bases, J lost 9 bases, and 7 bases stayed unmatched. There are 15 residues in the CDR3. CDR1 and CDR2 from the germline V gene are SGHNT and YYREEE (reference sequence). The full variable domain, rest sourced from reference TRBV5-4 and TRBJ2-1, is ETGVTQSPTHLIKTRGQQVTLRCSSQSGHNTVSWYQQALGQGPQFIFQYYREEENGRGNFPPRFSGLQFPNYSSELNVNALELDDSALYLCASSLGRGRAIEQFFGPGTRLTVL.

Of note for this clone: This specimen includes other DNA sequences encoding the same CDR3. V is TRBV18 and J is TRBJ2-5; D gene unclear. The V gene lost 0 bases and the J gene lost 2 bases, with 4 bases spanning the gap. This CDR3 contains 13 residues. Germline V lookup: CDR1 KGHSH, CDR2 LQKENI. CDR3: CASSPPSQETQYF. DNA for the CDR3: TGTGCCAGCTCACCACCGAGTCAAGAGACCCAGTACTTC.

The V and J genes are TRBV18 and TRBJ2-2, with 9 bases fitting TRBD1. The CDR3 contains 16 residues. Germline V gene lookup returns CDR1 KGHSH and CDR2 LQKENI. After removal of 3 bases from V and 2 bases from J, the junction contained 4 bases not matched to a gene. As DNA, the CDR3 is TGTGCCAGCTCACCTCGGGGACAGGGTAACACCGGGGAGCTGTTTTTT. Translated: CASSPRGQGNTGELFF.

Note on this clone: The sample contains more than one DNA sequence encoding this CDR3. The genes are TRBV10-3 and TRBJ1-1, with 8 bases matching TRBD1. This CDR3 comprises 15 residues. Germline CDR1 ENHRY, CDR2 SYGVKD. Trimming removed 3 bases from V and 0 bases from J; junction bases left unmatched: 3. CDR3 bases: TGTGCCATCAGTGATAGGACAGGGATGAACACTGAAGCTTTCTTT. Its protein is CAISDRTGMNTEAFF.

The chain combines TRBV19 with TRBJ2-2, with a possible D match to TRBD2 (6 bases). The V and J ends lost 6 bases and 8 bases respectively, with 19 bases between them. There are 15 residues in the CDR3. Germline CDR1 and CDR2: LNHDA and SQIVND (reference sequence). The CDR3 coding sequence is TGTGCCAGTAGGCGACCGGGACTTCTGTTTGGGGAGCTGTTTTTT. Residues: CASRRPGLLFGELFF.

Here the CDR3 reads CAWLTGRSGNTIYF. CDR3 sequence (DNA): TGTGCCTGGCTAACAGGGAGAAGTGGAAACACCATATATTTT. The rearrangement links TRBV30 to TRBJ1-3; the D gene is possibly TRBD1 (6 bases). This CDR3 contains 14 residues. V was pared by 5 bases and J by 3 bases, with 14 bases between. Per germline, CDR1 GTSNPN and CDR2 SVGIG (reference sequence).